These T cell receptor beta chains were read from a single sample in a study of a mutant IDH1 vaccine in newly diagnosed glioma. Generated by immunoSEQ multiplex PCR, the TCRdb table keeps only in-frame clones and is missing some. This sample carries tens of thousands of clones, over 70% of them seen once, and the ten largest clones take 4% to 5.5%. The sample here was peripheral blood mononuclear cells (PBMCs), taken from a glioma patient treated with radiotherapy, temozolomide or both. All receptors come from a woman aged 18-29 years with glioma. Some clones in this sample may be carry-over from other donors' samples. Each CDR3 is given with its conserved first and last residue. The D gene is left open where the match is weak. The size field is filled for only some rows; it gives once, few, many or a size class.

D,size,J,V,DNA,CDR3
.,.,TRBJ1-2,TRBV7-9,TGTGCCAGCAGCGATCAGACCAGCCTTACCTTC,CASSDQTSLTF
.,.,TRBJ2-7,TRBV30,TGTGCCTGGAGTGTTAACAGCGGCCCCTACGAGCAGTACTTC,CAWSVNSGPYEQYF
.,.,TRBJ1-1,TRBV10-3,TGTGCCATCAGTGTGGGAGCTTTCTTT,CAISVGAFF
.,.,TRBJ1-3,TRBV9,TGTGCCAGCAGCGTAGGGTCCGCTACTTCTGGAAACACCATATATTTT,CASSVGSATSGNTIYF
.,.,TRBJ2-5,TRBV6-1,TGTGCCAGCAGGTTGACAGGGAGGGAGACCCAGTACTTC,CASRLTGRETQYF
TRBD1,.,TRBJ2-7,TRBV6-5,TGTGCCAGCAGCCTAACAGGGGTCGGGGAGCAGTACTTC,CASSLTGVGEQYF
TRBD2,.,TRBJ2-7,TRBV19,TGTGCCAGTAGTACCGGGACTAGCGGGAGGATGTCGTACGAGCAGTACTTC,CASSTGTSGRMSYEQYF
.,.,TRBJ2-7,TRBV5-5,TGTGCCAGCATCCGTGGGTCTGGGGAGCAGTACTTC,CASIRGSGEQYF
TRBD1,.,TRBJ1-1,TRBV30,TGTGCCTGGAGTGTAGGGACAGGGAACACTGAAGCTTTCTTT,CAWSVGTGNTEAFF
TRBD1,.,TRBJ1-1,TRBV5-6,TGTGCCAGCAGCTGGGGGACAGGGATGAACACTGAAGCTTTCTTT,CASSWGTGMNTEAFF
TRBD1,.,TRBJ1-2,TRBV7-9,TGTGCCAGCACCCTGGGCACGGACAGGTTTTCGCCCTATGGCTACACCTTC,CASTLGTDRFSPYGYTF
TRBD2,.,TRBJ2-1,TRBV4-3,TGCGCCAGCAGCCAAGATTGGGGCGGGGGGGCCTACAATGAGCAGTTCTTC,CASSQDWGGGAYNEQFF
.,.,TRBJ2-4,TRBV6-5,TGTGCCAGCAGTTACTCCCGGGCGACTAAAAACATTCAGTACTTC,CASSYSRATKNIQYF
.,.,TRBJ2-3,TRBV5-1,TGCGCCAGCAGCTTGGGTCCCTCATCTAGCACAGATACGCAGTATTTT,CASSLGPSSSTDTQYF
.,.,TRBJ1-1,TRBV18,TGTGCCAGCTCACCAGGGCCAGGTGGAACCACTGAAGCTTTCTTT,CASSPGPGGTTEAFF
.,.,TRBJ1-3,TRBV15,TGTGCCACCAGCAGAGAGCCAGGGGCTGGAAACACCATATATTTT,CATSREPGAGNTIYF
.,.,TRBJ2-2,TRBV27,TGTGCCAGCAGTTTATCGGATGTTACCGGGGAGCTGTTTTTT,CASSLSDVTGELFF
TRBD1,.,TRBJ2-7,TRBV6-1,TGTGCCAGCAGTGACCACGGGACAGGCACTTACGAGCAGTACTTC,CASSDHGTGTYEQYF
.,.,TRBJ2-7,TRBV7-9,TGTGCCAGCAGCCCCGGGACTTACAGCTCCTACGAGCAGTACTTC,CASSPGTYSSYEQYF
.,.,TRBJ1-4,TRBV9,TGTGCCAGCAGCGTATTGGGGACTAATGAAAAACTGTTTTTT,CASSVLGTNEKLFF
TRBD1,.,TRBJ2-7,TRBV5-1,TGCGCCAGCAGCCGGGACAGGAGCTCCTACGAGCAGTACTTC,CASSRDRSSYEQYF
TRBD2,.,TRBJ2-7,TRBV7-8,TGTGCCAGCAGCTTAGAACTAGCGGGGGCGTACGAGCAGTACTTC,CASSLELAGAYEQYF
.,.,TRBJ1-1,TRBV6-1,TGTGCCAGCAACCCGGGACCAGGCACTGAAGCTTTCTTT,CASNPGPGTEAFF
.,.,TRBJ1-1,TRBV19,TGTGCCAGTAGTTTAAGAACGGGGAGGGATGAAGCTTTCTTT,CASSLRTGRDEAFF
.,.,TRBJ1-1,TRBV19,TGTGCCAGTAGTACGACCCGTATGAACACTGAAGCTTTCTTT,CASSTTRMNTEAFF
TRBD1,few,TRBJ1-3,TRBV12-5,TGTGCTGAAACAGGGGACTTCTCTGGAAACACCATATATTTT,CAETGDFSGNTIYF
.,.,TRBJ2-3,TRBV2,TGTGCCAGCAGTGAACCTCAAGGGCTTAGCACAGATACGCAGTATTTT,CASSEPQGLSTDTQYF
.,.,TRBJ1-2,TRBV9,TGTGCCAGCAGCGCGAGGGGCTATGGCTACACCTTC,CASSARGYGYTF
TRBD2,.,TRBJ2-3,TRBV5-1,TGCGCCAGCAGCATAGCAGCGGGAGGGTGGCCAGATACGCAGTATTTT,CASSIAAGGWPDTQYF
.,.,TRBJ1-4,TRBV5-6,TGTGCCAGCAGCTTGGGGGGGGCGGATGAAAAACTGTTTTTT,CASSLGGADEKLFF
TRBD1,.,TRBJ1-2,TRBV29-1,TGCAGCGTATCTCCCTCAGGGGGCGGGAATGGCTACACCTTC,CSVSPSGGGNGYTF
.,.,TRBJ1-2,TRBV2,TGTGCCAGCCGGGACACGAACTATGGCTACACCTTC,CASRDTNYGYTF
.,.,TRBJ2-5,TRBV18,TGTGCCAGCTCACCACCGATGAATGAGACCCAGTACTTC,CASSPPMNETQYF
.,.,TRBJ2-7,TRBV4-3,TGCGCCAGCAGCCAAGATTCCGAAAGCTCCTACGAGCAGTACTTC,CASSQDSESSYEQYF
TRBD2,.,TRBJ2-3,TRBV7-9,TGTGCCAGCATGCTAACTAGCGGGAGTACAGATACGCAGTATTTT,CASMLTSGSTDTQYF
.,.,TRBJ1-1,TRBV4-3,TGCGCCAGCAGCCAAGTCGGGTGGGAGAACACTGAAGCTTTCTTT,CASSQVGWENTEAFF
.,.,TRBJ2-7,TRBV28,TGTGCCAGCATCCCCGGGAGAAATACCTACGAGCAGTACTTC,CASIPGRNTYEQYF
.,.,TRBJ2-7,TRBV5-6,TGTGCCAGCAGCTTGGAAGAGGGAAACGAGCAGTACTTC,CASSLEEGNEQYF